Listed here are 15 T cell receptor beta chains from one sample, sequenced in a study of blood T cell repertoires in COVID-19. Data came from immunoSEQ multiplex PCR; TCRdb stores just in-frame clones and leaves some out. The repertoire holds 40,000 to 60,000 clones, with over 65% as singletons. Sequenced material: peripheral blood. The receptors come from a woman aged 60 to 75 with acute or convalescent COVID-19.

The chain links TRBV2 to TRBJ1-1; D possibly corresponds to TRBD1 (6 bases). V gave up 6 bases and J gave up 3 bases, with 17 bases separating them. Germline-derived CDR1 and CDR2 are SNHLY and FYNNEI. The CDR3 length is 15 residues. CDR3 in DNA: TGTGCCAGCAGAAGGGCAGGGAGGGGGGACACTGAAGCTTTCTTT. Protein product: CASRRAGRGDTEAFF.

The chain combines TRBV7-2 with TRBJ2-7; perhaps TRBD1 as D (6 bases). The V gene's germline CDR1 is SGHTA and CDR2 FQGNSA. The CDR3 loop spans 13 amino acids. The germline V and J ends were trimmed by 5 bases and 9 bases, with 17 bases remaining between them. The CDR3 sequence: CASSPPWTDGQYF. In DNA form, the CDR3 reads TGTGCCAGCAGCCCTCCTTGGACAGACGGGCAGTACTTC.

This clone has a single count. As DNA, the CDR3 is TGTGCCAGCATGAAGGGGGCCTACGAGCAGTACTTC. This gives the protein CASMKGAYEQYF. The chain links TRBV27 to TRBJ2-7; perhaps TRBD1 as D (6 bases). This CDR3 spans 12 amino acids. The V gene's germline CDR1 is MNHEY and CDR2 SMNVEV (reference sequence). The ends were cut back, 7 bases at V and 2 bases at J, with 9 bases in the middle.

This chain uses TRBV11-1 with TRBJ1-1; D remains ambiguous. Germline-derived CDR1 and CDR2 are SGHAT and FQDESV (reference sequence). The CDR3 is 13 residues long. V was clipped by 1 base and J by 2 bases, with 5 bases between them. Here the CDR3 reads CASSLVRNTEAFF. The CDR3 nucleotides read TGTGCCAGCAGCTTAGTTAGAAACACTGAAGCTTTCTTT.

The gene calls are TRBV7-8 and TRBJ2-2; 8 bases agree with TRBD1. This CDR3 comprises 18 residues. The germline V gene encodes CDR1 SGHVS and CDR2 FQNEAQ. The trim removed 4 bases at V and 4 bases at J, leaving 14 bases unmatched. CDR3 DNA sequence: TGTGCCAGCAGCTCATGGAGAACAGGGGGTCGGGGCACCGGGGAGCTGTTTTTT. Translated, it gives CASSSWRTGGRGTGELFF.

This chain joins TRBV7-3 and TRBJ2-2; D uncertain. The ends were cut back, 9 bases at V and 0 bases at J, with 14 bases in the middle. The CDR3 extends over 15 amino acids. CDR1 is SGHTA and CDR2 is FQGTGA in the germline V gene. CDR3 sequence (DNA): TGTGCCAGTTCACGAGACTCCGCGAACACCGGGGAGCTGTTTTTT. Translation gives CASSRDSANTGELFF. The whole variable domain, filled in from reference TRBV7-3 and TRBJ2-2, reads GAGVSQTPSNKVTEKGKYVELRCDPISGHTALYWYRQSLGQGPEFLIYFQGTGAADDSGLPNDRFFAVRPEGSVSTLKIQRTERGDSAVYLCASSRDSANTGELFFGEGSRLTVL.

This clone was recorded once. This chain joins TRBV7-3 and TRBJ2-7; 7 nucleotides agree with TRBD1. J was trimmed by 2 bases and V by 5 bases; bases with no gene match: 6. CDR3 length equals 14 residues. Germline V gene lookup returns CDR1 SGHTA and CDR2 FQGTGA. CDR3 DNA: TGTGCCAGCAGCCCAGGGGACAGCACCTACGAGCAGTACTTC. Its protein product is CASSPGDSTYEQYF.

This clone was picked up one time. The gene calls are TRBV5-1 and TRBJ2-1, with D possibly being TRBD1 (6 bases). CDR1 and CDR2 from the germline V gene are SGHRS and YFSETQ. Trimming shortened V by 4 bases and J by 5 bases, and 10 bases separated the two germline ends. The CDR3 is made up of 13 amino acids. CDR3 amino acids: CASSAGDNNEQFF. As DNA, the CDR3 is TGCGCCAGCAGCGCCGGGGACAACAATGAGCAGTTCTTC.

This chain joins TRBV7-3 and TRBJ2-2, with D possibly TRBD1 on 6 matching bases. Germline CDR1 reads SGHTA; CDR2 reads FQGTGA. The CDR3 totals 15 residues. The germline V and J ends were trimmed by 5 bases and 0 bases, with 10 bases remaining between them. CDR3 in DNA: TGTGCCAGCAGCCCGCAGGGGCCGAACACCGGGGAGCTGTTTTTT. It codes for CASSPQGPNTGELFF.

The CDR3 protein is CASSSPQGSNNQPQHF. The DNA for the CDR3 is TGTGCCAGCAGTTCCCCTCAGGGTTCGAACAATCAGCCCCAGCATTTT. The J gene is TRBJ1-5, the V gene TRBV28; perhaps TRBD1 as D (5 bases). Germline CDR1 and CDR2: MDHEN and SYDVKM. V was trimmed by 4 bases and J by 3 bases, leaving 16 bases between them. This CDR3 has 16 residues. Full variable domain (missing parts from reference TRBV28 and TRBJ1-5): DVKVTQSSRYLVKRTGEKVFLECVQDMDHENMFWYRQDPGLGLRLIYFSYDVKMKEKGDIPEGYSVSREKKERFSLILESASTNQTSMYLCASSSPQGSNNQPQHFGDGTRLSIL.

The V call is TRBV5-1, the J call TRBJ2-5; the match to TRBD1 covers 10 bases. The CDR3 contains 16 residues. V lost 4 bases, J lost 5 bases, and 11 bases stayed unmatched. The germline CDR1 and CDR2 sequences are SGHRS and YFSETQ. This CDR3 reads CASSDRDRGRWETQYF. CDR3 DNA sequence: TGCGCCAGCAGCGACCGGGACAGGGGCCGCTGGGAGACCCAGTACTTC.

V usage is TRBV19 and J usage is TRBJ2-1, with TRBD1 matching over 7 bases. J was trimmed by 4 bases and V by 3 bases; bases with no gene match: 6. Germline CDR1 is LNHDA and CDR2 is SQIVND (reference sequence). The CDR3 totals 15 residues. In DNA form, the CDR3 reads TGTGCCAGTAGTATCGACAGGGATCGTTACAATGAGCAGTTCTTC. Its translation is CASSIDRDRYNEQFF.

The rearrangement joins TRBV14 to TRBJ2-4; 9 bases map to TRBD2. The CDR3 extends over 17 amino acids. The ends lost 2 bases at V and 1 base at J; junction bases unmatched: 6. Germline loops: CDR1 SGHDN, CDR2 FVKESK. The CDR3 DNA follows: TGTGCCAGCAGCCAAACCATAGCGGGAGTCGCCAAAAACATTCAGTACTTC. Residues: CASSQTIAGVAKNIQYF.

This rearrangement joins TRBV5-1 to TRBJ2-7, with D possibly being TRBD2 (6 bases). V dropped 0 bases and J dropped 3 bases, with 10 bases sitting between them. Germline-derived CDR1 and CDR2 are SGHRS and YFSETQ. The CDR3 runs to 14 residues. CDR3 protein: CASSLDRTNYEQYF. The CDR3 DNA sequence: TGCGCCAGCAGCTTGGATAGGACTAACTACGAGCAGTACTTC. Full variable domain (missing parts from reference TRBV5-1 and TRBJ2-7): KAGVTQTPRYLIKTRGQQVTLSCSPISGHRSVSWYQQTPGQGLQFLFEYFSETQRNKGNFPGRFSGRQFSNSRSEMNVSTLELGDSALYLCASSLDRTNYEQYFGPGTRLTVT.

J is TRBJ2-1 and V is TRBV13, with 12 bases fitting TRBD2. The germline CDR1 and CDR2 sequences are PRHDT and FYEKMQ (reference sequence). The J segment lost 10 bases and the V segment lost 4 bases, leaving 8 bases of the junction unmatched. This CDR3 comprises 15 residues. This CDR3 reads CASSSLASGGEEQFF. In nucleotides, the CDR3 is TGTGCCAGCAGCTCCCTGGCTAGCGGGGGGGAAGAGCAGTTCTTC.